This passage covers 5 T cell receptor beta chains from one sample sequenced in a study of T cells in Graves' hyperthyroidism and ophthalmopathy. RNA transcripts yielded amplified TCR beta CDR3 regions. A first-round RT-PCR of the TCR CDR3 used the HTBI primer set. MiXCR, applied by TCRdb to the multiplex PCR reads, yields one record per CDR3 protein. The data contain approximately 400,000 distinct CDR3 sequences, approximately 15% of them singletons. The sequenced material came from blood. The receptors come from a woman under 40 with Graves' hyperthyroidism.

This clonotype was seen at least ten times. CDR3 region: CATIDGSSTDTQYF. CDR3 nucleotides: TGTGCCACCATCGACGGATCTAGCACAGATACGCAGTATTTT. The chain recombines TRBV15 with TRBJ2-3; D is undetermined. Trimming left V 7 bases short and J 0 bases short, with 11 bases between. CDR3 length equals 14 residues. CDR1 LNHNV and CDR2 YYDKDF come from the germline V gene (reference sequence).

CDR3 sequence reads: CASTGQGVYGTQYF. In nucleotides, the CDR3 is TGTGCCAGCACGGGACAGGGAGTTTACGGGACCCAGTACTTC. V gene TRBV25-1 combines with J gene TRBJ2-5, with 9 bases identical to TRBD1. CDR1 and CDR2 from the germline V gene are MGHDK and SYGVNS. V was pared by 7 bases and J by 7 bases, with 10 bases of the junction left unmatched. This CDR3 is built from 14 residues.

Details on this clonotype: This may stem from a read error, because a much larger clone lies one nucleotide away. The chain carries TRBV28 and TRBJ1-1, with D unresolved. The germline V gene has CDR1 MDHEN and CDR2 SYDVKM. CDR3 size: 12 residues. The CDR3 nucleotides are TGTGCCAGCAGTTTATCCAGTACTGAAGCTCTCTTT. Its protein is CASSLSSTEALF.

A few counts support this clonotype. The chain links TRBV15 to TRBJ2-2; 11 bases line up with TRBD1. The CDR3 has 14 amino acids. CDR1 and CDR2 from the germline V gene are LNHNV and YYDKDF (reference sequence). The V and J ends lost 8 bases and 7 bases, in that order; junction bases with no gene match: 6. The CDR3: CATGKDRGHGELFF. CDR3 bases: TGTGCCACCGGAAAGGACAGGGGGCACGGGGAGCTGTTTTTT.

This clonotype was counted many times. The V gene is TRBV28, the J gene TRBJ1-2; TRBD1 matches at 7 bases. In germline, CDR1 is MDHEN, CDR2 SYDVKM. The CDR3 runs 16 residues. The trim removed 6 bases at V and 0 bases at J, leaving 10 bases unmatched. The DNA for the CDR3 is TGTGCCAGCAGCCCGACACTCGGGACAGCTAACTATGGCTACACCTTC. Translating gives CASSPTLGTANYGYTF.